The 27 T cell receptor beta chains given below trace back to one sample, sequenced in a study of blood T cell repertoires in COVID-19. Generated by immunoSEQ multiplex PCR, the TCRdb table keeps only in-frame clones and is missing some. Here the sample spans about 250,000 clones, about 90% being singletons. The sample consisted of peripheral blood. Every receptor here comes from a man aged 18-30 years with active or convalescent COVID-19.

CDR3 nucleotides: TGCGCCAGCAGCCAAGATTTTTTTCAGGGGACGGAGACCCAGTACTTC. Its protein product is CASSQDFFQGTETQYF. The V call is TRBV4-3, the J call TRBJ2-5; D possibly corresponds to TRBD1 (6 bases). Trimming shortened V by 0 bases and J by 5 bases, and 16 bases separated the two germline ends. Germline V gene lookup returns CDR1 LGHNA and CDR2 YSLEER. The CDR3 length is 16 residues.

The chain has TRBV9 and TRBJ2-3; D is possibly TRBD2 (7 bases). Trimming removed 3 bases from V and 7 bases from J, with 15 bases in between. This CDR3 is 14 amino acids long. Germline CDR1 and CDR2: SGDLS and YYNGEE. CDR3 amino acids: CASSESGGLNTQYF. CDR3 sequence (DNA): TGTGCCAGCAGCGAGTCGGGGGGCTTGAATACGCAGTATTTT.

This clone has a single count. This rearrangement joins TRBV19 to TRBJ2-4; no clear D gene. This CDR3 is built from 15 residues. V was clipped by 1 base and J by 5 bases, with 12 bases between them. Germline V gene data show CDR1 as LNHDA and CDR2 as SQIVND (reference sequence). CDR3 residues: CASSIGPGRENIQYF. The CDR3 bases are TGTGCCAGTAGTATAGGGCCAGGCCGTGAAAACATTCAGTACTTC.

This chain connects TRBV27 to TRBJ1-1; TRBD1 aligns across 7 bases. Germline CDR1 is MNHEY and CDR2 is SMNVEV (reference sequence). V lost 5 bases, J lost 0 bases, and 6 bases stayed unmatched. This CDR3 is 15 amino acids long. CDR3: CASSHTGEMNTEAFF. Written as DNA, the CDR3 is TGTGCCAGCAGTCATACAGGGGAGATGAACACTGAAGCTTTCTTT.

This clone was found a few times. The chain is built from TRBV11-3 and TRBJ2-2, with D possibly matching TRBD1 (6 bases). V was pared by 2 bases and J by 4 bases, with 8 bases between. This CDR3 comprises 14 residues. Germline V gene lookup returns CDR1 SGHNT and CDR2 YENEEA. This chain's CDR3 is CASSLQGTTGELFF. CDR3 nucleotide sequence: TGTGCCAGCAGCTTACAGGGGACCACCGGGGAGCTGTTTTTT.

The rearrangement links TRBV5-1 to TRBJ1-1, with TRBD1 matching over 7 bases. CDR1 SGHRS and CDR2 YFSETQ come from the germline V gene. The V and J ends lost 1 base and 1 base, in that order; junction bases with no gene match: 4. The CDR3 loop spans 15 amino acids. CDR3 bases: TGCGCCAGCAGCTTGAGACAGGGAAGGAACACTGAAGCTTTCTTT. It codes for CASSLRQGRNTEAFF.

This sequence joins TRBV7-3 and TRBJ2-7; 7 bases line up with TRBD2. Germline V gives CDR1 SGHTA, CDR2 FQGTGA. V lost 2 bases to trimming and J lost 5 bases; unmatched junction nucleotides: 3. The CDR3 has 13 residues. CDR3 protein: CASSLGRENEQYF. In nucleotides, the CDR3 is TGTGCCAGCAGCTTAGGGAGGGAGAACGAGCAGTACTTC.

A word on this clone: The junction differs from germline at one of its ends, possibly a read error. The CDR3 coding sequence is TGTGCCAGCAACTTAGGACAGGGCGGAGAGACCCAGTACTTC. Protein product: CASNLGQGGETQYF. This chain connects TRBV7-2 to TRBJ2-5; 8 nucleotides match TRBD1. The CDR3 has 14 amino acids. Germline V gene lookup returns CDR1 SGHTA and CDR2 FQGNSA. Together with reference TRBV7-2 and TRBJ2-5, the CDR3 gives the full variable domain: GAGVSQSPSNKVTEKGKDVELRCDPISGHTALYWYRQSLGQGLEFLIYFQGNSAPDKSGLPSDRFSAERTGGSVSTLTIQRTQQEDSAVYLCASNLGQGGETQYFGPGTRLLVL.

CDR3 DNA sequence: TGTGCCAGCAGCTTAGAGGGGGTCAGGAACACTGAAGCTTTCTTT. Translating gives CASSLEGVRNTEAFF. J is TRBJ1-1 and V is TRBV7-9, with D perhaps matching TRBD1 (6 bases). This CDR3 spans 15 amino acids. Between the trimmed V and J ends, which lost 1 base and 1 base, there was a span of 10 bases. CDR1 and CDR2 (germline): SEHNR, FQNEAQ (reference sequence).

DNA of the CDR3: TGTGCCAGCAAAAACAGGGGATGGGGGACCCAGTACTTC. Translated: CASKNRGWGTQYF. The chain recombines TRBV7-6 with TRBJ2-5, with 7 bases aligning to TRBD1. The CDR3 contains 13 residues. Germline CDR1 reads SGHVS; CDR2 reads FNYEAQ. V trimming: 7 bases; J trimming: 7 bases; junction bases outside the gene matches: 9.

This chain connects TRBV7-2 to TRBJ1-2; 8 nucleotides line up with TRBD1. V was pared by 3 bases and J by 0 bases, with 3 bases of the junction left unmatched. This CDR3 comprises 15 residues. Germline values: CDR1 SGHTA, CDR2 FQGNSA. The CDR3 DNA sequence: TGTGCCAGCAGCTTTACAGGGGGAGCTAACTATGGCTACACCTTC. As protein: CASSFTGGANYGYTF.

The genes are TRBV27 and TRBJ1-1; tentative D call: TRBD1 (5 bases). Germline CDR1 is MNHEY and CDR2 is SMNVEV (reference sequence). The CDR3 contains 16 residues. V lost 7 bases, J lost 0 bases, and 18 bases lay in between. This CDR3 reads CASTRWGGTVNTEAFF. In nucleotides, the CDR3 is TGTGCCAGCACTCGATGGGGGGGAACCGTGAACACTGAAGCTTTCTTT.

This rearrangement joins TRBV7-3 to TRBJ1-4, with D uncertain. The CDR3 contains 15 residues. V lost 0 bases to trimming and J lost 4 bases, with 9 bases between them. Germline V gene sequence: CDR1 SGHTA, CDR2 FQGTGA. CDR3 residues: CASSLTAVNNEKLFF. As DNA, the CDR3 is TGTGCCAGCAGCTTAACGGCAGTGAATAATGAAAAACTGTTTTTT. Full variable domain (missing parts from reference TRBV7-3 and TRBJ1-4): GAGVSQTPSNKVTEKGKYVELRCDPISGHTALYWYRQSLGQGPEFLIYFQGTGAADDSGLPNDRFFAVRPEGSVSTLKIQRTERGDSAVYLCASSLTAVNNEKLFFGSGTQLSVL.

V and J are TRBV6-6 and TRBJ2-1; 8 bases are shared with TRBD2. CDR1 is MNHNY, CDR2 SVGAGI, per germline (reference sequence). The length of the CDR3 is 12 residues. After removal of 6 bases from V and 12 bases from J, the junction contained 7 bases not matched to a gene. The CDR3 region is CASSPGRVGQFF. The CDR3 bases are TGTGCCAGCAGCCCCGGGAGGGTTGGGCAGTTCTTC.

V usage is TRBV11-2 and J usage is TRBJ2-1; 8 nucleotides match TRBD2. Germline trimming cut 1 base from V and 7 bases from J; bases unmatched to any gene: 6. Germline values: CDR1 SGHAT, CDR2 FQNNGV. This CDR3 spans 15 amino acids. CDR3 region: CASSLGLAGLNEQFF. The CDR3 DNA reads TGTGCCAGCAGCTTAGGATTAGCGGGGTTAAATGAGCAGTTCTTC.

The chain uses TRBV7-8 and TRBJ1-1; 8 bases align to TRBD1. This CDR3 has 18 amino acids. Germline CDR1 is SGHVS and CDR2 is FQNEAQ. Unmatched junction bases numbered 14, after V lost 2 bases and J lost 3 bases. This CDR3 is CASSLRTMAVQGDTEAFF. The CDR3 nucleotides read TGTGCCAGCAGCTTAAGAACGATGGCAGTACAGGGGGACACTGAAGCTTTCTTT.

This clone has just one count. This rearrangement joins TRBV9 to TRBJ2-7, with 7 bases lining up with TRBD1. The CDR3 extends over 14 amino acids. J lost 3 bases, V lost 4 bases, and 7 bases had no gene match. Germline-derived CDR1 and CDR2 are SGDLS and YYNGEE. Here the CDR3 reads CASSPRGQSYEQYF. In DNA form, the CDR3 reads TGTGCCAGCAGCCCAAGGGGGCAGAGCTACGAGCAGTACTTC.

The chain recombines TRBV19 with TRBJ2-3, with D unresolved. Germline V CDR1 and CDR2: LNHDA, SQIVND (reference sequence). V shed 3 bases and J shed 4 bases, with 17 bases lying between them. CDR3 length: 16 residues. The CDR3 DNA sequence: TGTGCCAGTAGTATCGACACTTTTGTTCATGCAGATACGCAGTATTTT. Residues: CASSIDTFVHADTQYF.

The genes are TRBV4-3 and TRBJ2-7; a weak D match, TRBD2 (5 bases). The CDR3 is made up of 14 amino acids. CDR1 and CDR2 (germline): LGHNA, YSLEER. Trimming cost V 0 bases and J 7 bases, with 13 bases left between them. CDR3 nucleotide sequence: TGCGCCAGCAGCCAAGAACCCGTCACGGGGGAGCAGTACTTC. Amino acids: CASSQEPVTGEQYF.

V usage is TRBV2 and J usage is TRBJ2-7, with 7 nucleotides matching TRBD2. V lost 5 bases and J lost 5; bases outside the gene matches: 24. Germline V gene lookup returns CDR1 SNHLY and CDR2 FYNNEI. The CDR3 is 19 residues long. The CDR3 nucleotides are TGTGCCAGCAGTCCGGAAGGGGCGGGTAGCGGGCTTCCCCTCCACGAGCAGTACTTC. Amino acids: CASSPEGAGSGLPLHEQYF.

A few counts support this clone. The V and J genes are TRBV19 and TRBJ1-1, with a weak D call TRBD1 (5 bases). Trimming left V 3 bases short and J 2 bases short, with 10 bases between. Germline V gives CDR1 LNHDA, CDR2 SQIVND (reference sequence). CDR3 length equals 14 residues. The CDR3 reads CASSINRGNTEAFF. The CDR3 DNA follows: TGTGCCAGTAGTATCAATAGGGGAAACACTGAAGCTTTCTTT.

This CDR3 is CASSSGTGLSETQYF. The CDR3 DNA follows: TGCGCCAGCAGCTCGGGGACAGGGTTAAGTGAGACCCAGTACTTC. The V and J genes are TRBV5-1 and TRBJ2-5; 9 nucleotides match TRBD1. Unmatched junction bases numbered 8, after V lost 3 bases and J lost 5 bases. The CDR3 is made up of 15 amino acids. CDR1 and CDR2 from the germline V gene are SGHRS and YFSETQ.

The genes are TRBV6-2 or TRBV6-3 and TRBJ1-1; perhaps TRBD1 as D (5 bases). V lost 5 bases and J lost 3, with 13 bases in between. The CDR3 is 14 amino acids. Germline V lookup: CDR1 MNHEY, CDR2 SVGEGT. CDR3 nucleotide sequence: TGTGCCAGCAGTAGACAGCGCCGCGACACTGAAGCTTTCTTT. Encoded protein: CASSRQRRDTEAFF.

V usage is TRBV18 and J usage is TRBJ2-2; 8 bases match TRBD1. V trimming: 3 bases; J trimming: 4 bases; junction bases outside the gene matches: 7. Germline-derived CDR1 and CDR2 are KGHSH and LQKENI. The CDR3 has 16 residues. The CDR3 protein is CASSPRTGSGTGELFF. The CDR3 coding sequence is TGTGCCAGCTCACCGCGGACAGGGTCGGGCACCGGGGAGCTGTTTTTT. Variable domain in full (rest from reference TRBV18 and TRBJ2-2): NAGVMQNPRHLVRRRGQEARLRCSPMKGHSHVYWYRQLPEEGLKFMVYLQKENIIDESGMPKERFSAEFPKEGPSILRIQQVVRGDSAAYFCASSPRTGSGTGELFFGEGSRLTVL.

The chain joins TRBV4-3 to TRBJ2-7; unclear D gene. CDR3 size: 14 residues. The V end was cut by 0 bases, the J end by 3 bases, with 9 bases between. The V gene's germline CDR1 is LGHNA and CDR2 YSLEER. CDR3 region: CASSQDLGFYEQYF. The CDR3 DNA follows: TGCGCCAGCAGCCAAGATTTGGGCTTCTACGAGCAGTACTTC.

The V and J genes are TRBV27 and TRBJ1-1; D remains unclear. Trimming shortened V by 3 bases and J by 4 bases, and 9 bases separated the two germline ends. CDR3 length equals 13 residues. The V gene's germline CDR1 is MNHEY and CDR2 SMNVEV (reference sequence). This CDR3 reads CASSFRRVTEAFF. The CDR3 DNA reads as TGTGCCAGCAGTTTCCGTCGAGTCACTGAAGCTTTCTTT.

V is TRBV6-1 and J is TRBJ1-2; no clear D gene. V was clipped by 6 bases and J by 8 bases, with 10 bases between them. Germline loops: CDR1 MNHNS, CDR2 SASEGT. The CDR3 covers 11 residues. This chain's CDR3 is CASSTVAGYTF. The CDR3 nucleotides read TGTGCCAGCAGCACAGTTGCCGGCTACACCTTC.